This T cell receptor beta chain comes out of a study of vaccination and CD4 T cells after COVID-19. CDR1 and CDR2 from the germline V gene are MGHRA and YSYEKL. The CDR3 runs to 14 residues. V lost 4 bases and J 0 bases, leaving 8 bases between the germline ends. An Oncomine TCR Beta short-read assay was used to sequence the DNA from cultured CD4+ T cells. TCRdb used MiXCR to reprocess the PCR reads, holding one entry per CDR3 protein. Among some 13,000 distinct CDR3 sequences listed, about a third were seen once. Noted treatment: roughly 10-day PBMC culture with coronavirus spike peptide pools or control peptides (ViraFEST assay). With regard to this clonotype: As yet, its antigen is unknown.

This chain connects TRBV4-1 to TRBJ2-3, with a weak D call TRBD1 (6 bases). The TCR comes from a human donor who had recovered from COVID-19. What was sequenced was CD4+ T cells from blood, cultured in vitro. The CDR3: CASSLGQSTDTQYF. The CDR3, as DNA: TGCGCCAGCAGCCTGGGACAAAGCACAGATACGCAGTATTTT.